This T cell receptor beta chain was sequenced during a study of blood T cells in healthy people across ages. Study as a whole: About one barcoded beta molecule was captured per two T cells (by template switching).

It was with a sample-barcoded 5' primer and a J-beta primer mix that a second PCR of about 6 to 12 cycles was run. All samples yielded 3 million or more CDR3-containing paired-end reads. Using its own MiXCR run on the 5' RACE reads, TCRdb lists one record per CDR3 protein. The table records about 640,000 distinct CDR3 sequences, around 31% of them present only once. The study recruited healthy Caucasian donors from Russia who were aged about 6 to 100. This clonotype was sampled from a woman older than 75 in good health. Specimen: blood.

In nucleotides, the CDR3 is TGTGCCTGGAGTTTTCTAGGCTTGACCCAGCATTTT. It specifies CAWSFLGLTQHF. V and J are TRBV30 and TRBJ1-5; D gene uncertain. In germline, CDR1 is GTSNPN, CDR2 SVGIG (reference sequence). CDR3 length: 12 amino acids. The V end lost 2 bases, the J end lost 11 bases, and 13 bases lay between the germline ends.